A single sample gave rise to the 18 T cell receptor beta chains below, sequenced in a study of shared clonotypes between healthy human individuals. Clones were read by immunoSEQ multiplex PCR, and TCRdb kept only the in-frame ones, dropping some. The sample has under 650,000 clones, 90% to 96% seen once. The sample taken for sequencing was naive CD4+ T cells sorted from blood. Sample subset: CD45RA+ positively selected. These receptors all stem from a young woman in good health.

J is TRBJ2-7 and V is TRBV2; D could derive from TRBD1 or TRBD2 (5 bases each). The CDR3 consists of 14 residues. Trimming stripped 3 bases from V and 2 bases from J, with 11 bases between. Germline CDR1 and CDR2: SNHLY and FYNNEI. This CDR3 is CASSEGVGTYEQYF. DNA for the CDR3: TGTGCCAGCAGTGAGGGGGTAGGAACCTACGAGCAGTACTTC.

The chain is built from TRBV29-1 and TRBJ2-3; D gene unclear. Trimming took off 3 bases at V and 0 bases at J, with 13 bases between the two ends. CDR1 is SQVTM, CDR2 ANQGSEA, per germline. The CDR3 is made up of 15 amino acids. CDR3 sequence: CSVERTGRSTDTQYF. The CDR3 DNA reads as TGCAGCGTTGAGAGGACGGGCAGAAGCACAGATACGCAGTATTTT.

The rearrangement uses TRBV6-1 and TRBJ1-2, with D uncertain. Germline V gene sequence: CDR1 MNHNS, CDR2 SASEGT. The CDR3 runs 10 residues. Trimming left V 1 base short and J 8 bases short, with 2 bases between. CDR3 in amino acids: CASSEEGYTF. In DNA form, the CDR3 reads TGTGCCAGCAGTGAAGAGGGCTACACCTTC.

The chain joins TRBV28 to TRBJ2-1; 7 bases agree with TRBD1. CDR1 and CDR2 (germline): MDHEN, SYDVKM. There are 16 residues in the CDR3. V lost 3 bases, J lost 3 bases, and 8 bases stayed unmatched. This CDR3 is CASSFSRTGLYNEQFF. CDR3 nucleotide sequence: TGTGCCAGCAGTTTTAGTCGGACAGGTCTCTACAATGAGCAGTTCTTC.

The CDR3 sequence is CASSEAGQGYRIMATYTF. The CDR3 coding sequence is TGTGCCAGCAGTGAAGCAGGACAGGGATACCGAATTATGGCTACATACACCTTC. The chain couples TRBV6-1 to TRBJ1-2, with 8 bases matching TRBD1. Trimming cost V 0 bases and J 11 bases; bases outside gene matches: 20. The length of the CDR3 is 18 residues. Germline CDR1 MNHNS, CDR2 SASEGT.

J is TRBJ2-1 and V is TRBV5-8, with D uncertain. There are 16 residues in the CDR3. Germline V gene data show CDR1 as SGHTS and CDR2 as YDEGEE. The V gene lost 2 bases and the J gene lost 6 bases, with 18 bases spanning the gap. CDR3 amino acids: CASSFRRPPPLNEQFF. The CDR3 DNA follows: TGTGCCAGCAGCTTCCGACGGCCCCCCCCTCTCAATGAGCAGTTCTTC.

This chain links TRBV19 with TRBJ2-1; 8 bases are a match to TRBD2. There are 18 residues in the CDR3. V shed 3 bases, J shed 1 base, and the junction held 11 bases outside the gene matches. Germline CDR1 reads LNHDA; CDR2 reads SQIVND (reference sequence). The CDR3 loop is CASSIIGTRKSSYNEQFF. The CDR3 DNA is TGTGCCAGTAGTATTATCGGGACTAGGAAATCATCCTACAATGAGCAGTTCTTC.

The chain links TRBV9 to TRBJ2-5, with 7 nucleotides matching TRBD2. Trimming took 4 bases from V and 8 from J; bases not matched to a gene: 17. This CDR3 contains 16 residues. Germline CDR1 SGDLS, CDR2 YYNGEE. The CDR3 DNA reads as TGTGCCAGCAGCAAGACTAGCCATCCTAAAATGAGTACCCAGTACTTC. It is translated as CASSKTSHPKMSTQYF.

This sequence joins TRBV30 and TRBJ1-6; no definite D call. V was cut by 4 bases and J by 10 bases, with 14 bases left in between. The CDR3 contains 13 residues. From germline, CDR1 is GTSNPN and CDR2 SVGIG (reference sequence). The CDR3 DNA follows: TGTGCCTGGAAGTCGAGTAACTCCTCACCCCTCCACTTT. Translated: CAWKSSNSSPLHF.

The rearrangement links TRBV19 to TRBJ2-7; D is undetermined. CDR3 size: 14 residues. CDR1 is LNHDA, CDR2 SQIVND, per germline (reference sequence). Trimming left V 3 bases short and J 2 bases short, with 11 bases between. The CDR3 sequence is CASSIQDPPYEQYF. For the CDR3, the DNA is TGTGCCAGTAGTATTCAGGACCCCCCCTACGAGCAGTACTTC.

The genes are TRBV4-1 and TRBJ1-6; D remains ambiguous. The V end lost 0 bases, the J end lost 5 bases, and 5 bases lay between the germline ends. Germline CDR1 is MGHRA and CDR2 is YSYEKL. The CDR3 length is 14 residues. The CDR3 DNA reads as TGCGCCAGCAGCCAAGACTCAGATAATTCACCCCTCCACTTT. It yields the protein CASSQDSDNSPLHF.

The CDR3 DNA follows: TGTGCCAGCAGTTTTCCTCTAGCGGGGTCTAGCACAGATACGCAGTATTTT. As protein: CASSFPLAGSSTDTQYF. The chain recombines TRBV28 with TRBJ2-3; 9 bases line up with TRBD2. The CDR3 extends over 17 amino acids. J gave up 0 bases and V 3 bases, and 7 bases lay outside the gene matches. Germline-derived CDR1 and CDR2 are MDHEN and SYDVKM. Drawing the rest from reference TRBV28 and TRBJ2-3, the complete variable domain is DVKVTQSSRYLVKRTGEKVFLECVQDMDHENMFWYRQDPGLGLRLIYFSYDVKMKEKGDIPEGYSVSREKKERFSLILESASTNQTSMYLCASSFPLAGSSTDTQYFGPGTRLTVL.

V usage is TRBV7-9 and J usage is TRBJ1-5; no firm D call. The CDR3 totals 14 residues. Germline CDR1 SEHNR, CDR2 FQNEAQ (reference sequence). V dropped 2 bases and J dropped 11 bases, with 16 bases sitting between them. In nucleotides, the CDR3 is TGTGCCAGCAGCTTAACCGGGTCACTCGCGGCCCAGCATTTT. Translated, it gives CASSLTGSLAAQHF.

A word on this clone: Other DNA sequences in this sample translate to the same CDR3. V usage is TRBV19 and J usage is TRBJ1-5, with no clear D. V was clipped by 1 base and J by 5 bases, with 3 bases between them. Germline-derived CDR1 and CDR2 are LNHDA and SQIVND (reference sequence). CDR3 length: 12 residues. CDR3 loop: CASSIGDQPQHF. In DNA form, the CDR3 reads TGTGCCAGTAGTATAGGGGATCAGCCCCAGCATTTT.

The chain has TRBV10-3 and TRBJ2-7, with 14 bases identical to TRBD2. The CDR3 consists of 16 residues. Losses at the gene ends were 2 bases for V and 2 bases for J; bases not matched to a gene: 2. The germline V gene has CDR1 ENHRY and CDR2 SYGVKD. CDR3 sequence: CAISEGTSGGTYEQYF. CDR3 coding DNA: TGTGCCATCAGTGAGGGGACTAGCGGGGGAACCTACGAGCAGTACTTC.

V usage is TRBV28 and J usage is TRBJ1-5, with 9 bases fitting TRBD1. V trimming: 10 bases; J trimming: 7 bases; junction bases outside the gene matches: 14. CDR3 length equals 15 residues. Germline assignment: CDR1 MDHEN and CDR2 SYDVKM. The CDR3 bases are TGTGCCACCCGCACCTACAGGGGGCCTGTCCAGCCCCAGCATTTT. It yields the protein CATRTYRGPVQPQHF.

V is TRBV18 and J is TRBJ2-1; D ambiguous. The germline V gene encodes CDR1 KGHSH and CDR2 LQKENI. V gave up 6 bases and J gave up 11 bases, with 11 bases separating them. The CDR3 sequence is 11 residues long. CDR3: CASSQENQQFF. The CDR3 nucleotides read TGTGCCAGCTCCCAGGAGAACCAGCAGTTCTTC.

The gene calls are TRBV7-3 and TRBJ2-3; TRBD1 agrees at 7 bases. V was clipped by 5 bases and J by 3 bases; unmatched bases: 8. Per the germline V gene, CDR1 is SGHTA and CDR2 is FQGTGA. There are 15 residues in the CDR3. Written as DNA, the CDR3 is TGTGCCAGCAGCCCCTGGGACAGAGCAACAGATACGCAGTATTTT. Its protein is CASSPWDRATDTQYF.